A single sample gave rise to the 9 T cell receptor beta chains below, sequenced in a study of blood T cell repertoires in COVID-19. Method: immunoSEQ multiplex PCR; TCRdb's copy keeps in-frame clones and lacks some. The sample holds 35,000 to 50,000 clones, around 79% seen once. Sequenced sample: peripheral blood. The source of these receptors is a woman in her sixties or seventies with acute or convalescent COVID-19.

The rearrangement uses TRBV18 and TRBJ1-2, with D maybe TRBD1 (6 bases). This CDR3 has 12 residues. V was trimmed by 3 bases and J by 4 bases, leaving 6 bases between them. Germline V gives CDR1 KGHSH, CDR2 LQKENI. CDR3 amino acids: CASSPDSYGYTF. The CDR3, as DNA: TGTGCCAGCTCACCGGACAGCTATGGCTACACCTTC.

This chain links TRBV23-1 with TRBJ2-6; D possibly corresponds to TRBD2 (6 bases). TRBV23-1 is an ORF; its function is uncertain. V was clipped by 0 bases and J by 0 bases, with 12 bases between them. The CDR3 runs 18 residues. CDR3 loop: CASSQSEGPSSGANVLTF. The CDR3 DNA sequence: TGCGCCAGCAGTCAATCGGAGGGACCGAGCTCTGGGGCCAACGTCCTGACTTTC.

V is TRBV5-1 and J is TRBJ1-1, with TRBD1 matching over 7 bases. Trimming cost V 4 bases and J 5 bases; bases outside gene matches: 11. Germline CDR1 reads SGHRS; CDR2 reads YFSETQ. The CDR3 extends over 15 amino acids. The CDR3 reads CASSLGTDSGTEAFF. CDR3 DNA: TGCGCCAGCAGCCTTGGGACAGATAGTGGGACTGAAGCTTTCTTT.

The V and J genes are TRBV7-2 and TRBJ2-3, with a weak D call TRBD1 (7 bases). V gave up 5 bases and J gave up 3 bases, with 18 bases separating them. Germline assignment: CDR1 SGHTA and CDR2 FQGNSA. The CDR3 runs 16 residues. The CDR3 region has the DNA TGTGCCAGCAGCGTTCAAAACAGGGGAGGAACAGATACGCAGTATTTT. This translates into CASSVQNRGGTDTQYF.

The chain uses TRBV28 and TRBJ1-4; 9 positions match TRBD1. Germline V CDR1 and CDR2: MDHEN, SYDVKM. The CDR3 spans 15 residues. Unmatched junction bases numbered 7, after V lost 4 bases and J lost 7 bases. The CDR3: CASSWGDRVFEKLFF. CDR3 in DNA: TGTGCCAGCAGTTGGGGGGACAGGGTATTTGAAAAACTGTTTTTT.

This chain joins TRBV10-3 and TRBJ2-1; possible D gene TRBD2, 6 bases. The ends were cut back, 7 bases at V and 8 bases at J, with 21 bases in the middle. The CDR3 length is 15 residues. In germline, CDR1 is ENHRY, CDR2 SYGVKD. CDR3 sequence: CAIKVGAGLFDEQFF. In nucleotides, the CDR3 is TGTGCCATCAAAGTCGGGGCGGGGTTGTTCGATGAGCAGTTCTTC.

In this sample, this clone turned up a few times. The gene calls are TRBV6-1 and TRBJ1-1; tentative D call: TRBD1 (5 bases). CDR1 and CDR2 from the germline V gene are MNHNS and SASEGT. The CDR3 contains 15 residues. V was cut by 2 bases and J by 10 bases, with 20 bases left in between. DNA for the CDR3: TGTGCCAGCAGTGAATATGGGGCCGAGGTCGGCCGAGCTTTCTTT. Its translation: CASSEYGAEVGRAFF.

The CDR3 loop is CASSQKQGMETQYF. CDR3 sequence (DNA): TGTGCCAGCAGCCAAAAACAGGGTATGGAGACCCAGTACTTC. The V call is TRBV5-4, the J call TRBJ2-5; a possible D gene is TRBD1 (6 bases). V shed 4 bases and J shed 5 bases, with 15 bases lying between them. The CDR3 runs 14 residues. CDR1 is SGHNT and CDR2 is YYREEE in the germline V gene (reference sequence). Full variable domain (missing parts from reference TRBV5-4 and TRBJ2-5): ETGVTQSPTHLIKTRGQQVTLRCSSQSGHNTVSWYQQALGQGPQFIFQYYREEENGRGNFPPRFSGLQFPNYSSELNVNALELDDSALYLCASSQKQGMETQYFGPGTRLLVL.

The V and J genes are TRBV2 and TRBJ2-7; 8 nucleotides align to TRBD1. Germline V gene lookup returns CDR1 SNHLY and CDR2 FYNNEI. The CDR3 consists of 15 residues. V gave up 5 bases and J gave up 6 bases; unmatched junction bases: 12. The CDR3 nucleotides read TGTGCCAGCAGTTTCTCGACAGGGGACGGTAGCGAGCAGTACTTC. Translating it yields CASSFSTGDGSEQYF. Full variable domain (remainder filled in from reference TRBV2 and TRBJ2-7): EPEVTQTPSHQVTQMGQEVILRCVPISNHLYFYWYRQILGQKVEFLVSFYNNEISEKSEIFDDQFSVERPDGSNFTLKIRSTKLEDSAMYFCASSFSTGDGSEQYFGPGTRLTVT.